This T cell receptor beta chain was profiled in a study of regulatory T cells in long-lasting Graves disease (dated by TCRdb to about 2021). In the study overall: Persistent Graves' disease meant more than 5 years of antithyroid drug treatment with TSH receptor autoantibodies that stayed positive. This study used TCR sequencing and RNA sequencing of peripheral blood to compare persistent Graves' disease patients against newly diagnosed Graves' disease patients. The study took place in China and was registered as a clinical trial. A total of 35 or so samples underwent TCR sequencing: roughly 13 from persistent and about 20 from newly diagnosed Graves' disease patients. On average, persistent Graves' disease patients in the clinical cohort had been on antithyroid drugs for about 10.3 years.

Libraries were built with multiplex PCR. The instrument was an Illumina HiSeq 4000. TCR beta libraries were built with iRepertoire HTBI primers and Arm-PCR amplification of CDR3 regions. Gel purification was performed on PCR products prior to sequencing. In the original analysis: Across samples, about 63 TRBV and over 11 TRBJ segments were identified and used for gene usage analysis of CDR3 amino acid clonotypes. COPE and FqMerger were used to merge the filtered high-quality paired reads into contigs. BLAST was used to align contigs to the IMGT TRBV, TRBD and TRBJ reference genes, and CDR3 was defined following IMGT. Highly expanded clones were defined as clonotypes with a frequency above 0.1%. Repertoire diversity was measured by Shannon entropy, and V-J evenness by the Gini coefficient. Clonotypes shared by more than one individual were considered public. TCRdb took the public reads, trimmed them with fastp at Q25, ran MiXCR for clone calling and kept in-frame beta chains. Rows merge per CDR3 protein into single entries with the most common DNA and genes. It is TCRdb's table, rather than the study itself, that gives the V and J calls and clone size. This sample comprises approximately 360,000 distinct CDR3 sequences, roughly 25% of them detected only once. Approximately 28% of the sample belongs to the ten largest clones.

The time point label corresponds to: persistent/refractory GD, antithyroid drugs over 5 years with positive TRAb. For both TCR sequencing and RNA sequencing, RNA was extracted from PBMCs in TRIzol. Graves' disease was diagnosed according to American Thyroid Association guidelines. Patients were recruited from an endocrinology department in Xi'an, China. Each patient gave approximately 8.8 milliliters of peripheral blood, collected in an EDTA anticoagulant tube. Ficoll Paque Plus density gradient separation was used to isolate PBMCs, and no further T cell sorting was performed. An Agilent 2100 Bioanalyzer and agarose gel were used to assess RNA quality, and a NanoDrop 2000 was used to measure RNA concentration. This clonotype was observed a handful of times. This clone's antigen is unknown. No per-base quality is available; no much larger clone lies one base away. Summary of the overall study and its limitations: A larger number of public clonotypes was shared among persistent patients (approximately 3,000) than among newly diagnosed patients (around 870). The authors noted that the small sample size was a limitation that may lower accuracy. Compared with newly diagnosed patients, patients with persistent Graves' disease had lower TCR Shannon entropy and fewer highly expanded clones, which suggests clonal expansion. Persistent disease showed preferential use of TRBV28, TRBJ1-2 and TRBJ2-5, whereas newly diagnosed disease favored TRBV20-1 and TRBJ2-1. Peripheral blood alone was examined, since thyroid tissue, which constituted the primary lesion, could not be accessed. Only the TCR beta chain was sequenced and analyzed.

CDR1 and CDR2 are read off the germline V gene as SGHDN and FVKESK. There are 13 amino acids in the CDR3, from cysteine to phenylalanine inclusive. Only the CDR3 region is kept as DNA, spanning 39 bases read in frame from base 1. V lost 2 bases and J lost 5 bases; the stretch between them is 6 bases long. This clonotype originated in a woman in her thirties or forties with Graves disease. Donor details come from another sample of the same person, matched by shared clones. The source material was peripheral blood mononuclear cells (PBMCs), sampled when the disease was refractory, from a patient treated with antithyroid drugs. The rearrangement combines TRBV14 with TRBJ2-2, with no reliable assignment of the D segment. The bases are TGTGCCAGCAGCCAATATGCGACCGGGGAGCTGTTTTTT. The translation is CASSQYATGELFF.